This T cell receptor (beta chain) was documented in a study of blood T cells in healthy people across ages. This clonotype was seen only a few times. They isolated at least 6 million PBMCs from each sample. The ends were cut back, 4 bases at V and 2 bases at J, with 15 bases in the middle. The CDR3 sequence is 15 residues long. Germline loops: CDR1 SGHVS, CDR2 FNYEAQ. For the second PCR, which ran for roughly 6 to 12 cycles, a sample-barcoded 5' primer and a J-beta primer mix were used. All cDNA molecules were each tagged by a template-switch adaptor with 12 random nucleotides. Sequencing yielded, for each sample, at least 2.5 million paired-end reads carrying CDR3. TCRdb reanalysed the 5' RACE reads using MiXCR and keeps one entry per CDR3 protein. Among 550,000 to 600,000 distinct CDR3 sequences listed, 47% were seen once.

The material sequenced was blood. This sequence joins TRBV7-6 and TRBJ2-7, with a possible D match to TRBD2 (6 bases). The origin of this receptor is a man older than 75 in good health. DNA for the CDR3: TGTGCCAGCAGCTCATTCGGAGGGAGCGCCTACGAGCAGTACTTC. It encodes CASSSFGGSAYEQYF.